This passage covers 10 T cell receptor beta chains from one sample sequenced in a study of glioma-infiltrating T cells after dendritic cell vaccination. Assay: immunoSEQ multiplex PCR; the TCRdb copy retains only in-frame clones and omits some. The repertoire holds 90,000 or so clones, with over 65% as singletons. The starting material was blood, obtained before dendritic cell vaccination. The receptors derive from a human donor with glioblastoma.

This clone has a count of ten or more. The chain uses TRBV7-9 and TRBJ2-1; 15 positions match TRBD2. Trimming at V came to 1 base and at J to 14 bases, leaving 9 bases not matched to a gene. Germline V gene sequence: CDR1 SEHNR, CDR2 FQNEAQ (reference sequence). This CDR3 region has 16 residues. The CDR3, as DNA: TGTGCCAGCAGCTTAGTGTCGGGGACTAGCGGGAGGTTGGAGTTCTTC. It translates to CASSLVSGTSGRLEFF. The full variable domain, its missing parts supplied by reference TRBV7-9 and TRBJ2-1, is DTGVSQNPRHKITKRGQNVTFRCDPISEHNRLYWYRQTLGQGPEFLTYFQNEAQLEKSRLLSDRFSAERPKGSFSTLEIQRTEQGDSAMYLCASSLVSGTSGRLEFFGPGTRLTVL.

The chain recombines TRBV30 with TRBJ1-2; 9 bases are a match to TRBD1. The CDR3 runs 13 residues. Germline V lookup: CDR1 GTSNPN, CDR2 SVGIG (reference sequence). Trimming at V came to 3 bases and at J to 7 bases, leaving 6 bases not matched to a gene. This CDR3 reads CAWSGTGKGGYTF. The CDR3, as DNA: TGTGCCTGGAGCGGGACAGGGAAAGGTGGCTACACCTTC.

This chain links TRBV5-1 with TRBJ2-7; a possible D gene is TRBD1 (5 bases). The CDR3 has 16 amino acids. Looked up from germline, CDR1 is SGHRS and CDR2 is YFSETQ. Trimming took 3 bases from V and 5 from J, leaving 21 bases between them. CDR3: CASSSGLTPWGDEQYF. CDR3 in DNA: TGCGCCAGCAGCTCCGGGCTGACCCCCTGGGGCGACGAGCAGTACTTC.

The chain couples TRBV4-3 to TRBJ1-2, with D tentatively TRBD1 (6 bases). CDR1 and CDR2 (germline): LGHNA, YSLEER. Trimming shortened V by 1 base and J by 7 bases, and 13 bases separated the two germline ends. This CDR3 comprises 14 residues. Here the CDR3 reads CASSQVGAEGGYTF. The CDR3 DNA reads TGCGCCAGCAGCCAAGTGGGGGCCGAAGGTGGCTACACCTTC.

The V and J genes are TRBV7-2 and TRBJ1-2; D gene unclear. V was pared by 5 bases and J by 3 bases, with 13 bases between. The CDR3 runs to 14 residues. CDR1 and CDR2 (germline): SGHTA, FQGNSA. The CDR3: CASSGSLGHYGYTF. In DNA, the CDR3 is TGTGCCAGCAGCGGGAGCCTGGGCCACTATGGCTACACCTTC.

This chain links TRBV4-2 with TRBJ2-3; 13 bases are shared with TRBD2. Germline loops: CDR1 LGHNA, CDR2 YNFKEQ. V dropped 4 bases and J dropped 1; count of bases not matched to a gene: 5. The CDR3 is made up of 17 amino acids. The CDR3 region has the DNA TGTGCCAGCAGCCCACGGACTAGCGGGGGCCGCACAGATACGCAGTATTTT. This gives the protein CASSPRTSGGRTDTQYF.

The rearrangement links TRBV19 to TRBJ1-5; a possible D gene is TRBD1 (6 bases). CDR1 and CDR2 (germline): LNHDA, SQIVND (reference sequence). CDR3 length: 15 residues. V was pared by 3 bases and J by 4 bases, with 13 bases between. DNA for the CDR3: TGTGCCAGTAGTATTAAGACAGGCGGAAATCAGCCCCAGCATTTT. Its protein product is CASSIKTGGNQPQHF.

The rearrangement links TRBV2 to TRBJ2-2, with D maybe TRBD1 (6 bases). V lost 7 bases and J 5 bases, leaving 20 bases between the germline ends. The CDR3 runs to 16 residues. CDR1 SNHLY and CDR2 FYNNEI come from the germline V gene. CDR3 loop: CASTASTGRSTGELFF. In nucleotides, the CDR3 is TGTGCCAGCACCGCTTCGACAGGACGGAGTACCGGGGAGCTGTTTTTT.

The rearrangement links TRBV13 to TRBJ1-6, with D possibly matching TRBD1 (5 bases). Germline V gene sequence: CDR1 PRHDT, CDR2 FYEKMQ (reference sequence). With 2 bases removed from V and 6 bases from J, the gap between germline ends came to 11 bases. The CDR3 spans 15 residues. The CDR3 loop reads CASSLQGAANSPLHF. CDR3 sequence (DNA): TGTGCCAGCAGCTTACAAGGGGCGGCTAATTCACCCCTCCACTTT.

The CDR3 DNA is TGTGCCAGCCCAAAGCAGGGTATCGGTGGCTACACCTTC. This codes for CASPKQGIGGYTF. V is TRBV21-1 and J is TRBJ1-2; the table's TRBD1 call for D was not verified on the DNA. TRBV21-1 has pseudogene status. The CDR3 extends over 13 amino acids.